These 17 T cell receptor beta chains originate from one sample sequenced in a study of T cells after posttransplantation cyclophosphamide. Measured with immunoSEQ multiplex PCR; TCRdb has only the in-frame clones, and not every one. This sample has over 3,000 clones, with roughly three quarters found just once. A marrow graft followed busulfan-fludarabine conditioning, with cyclophosphamide on days +3 and +4. Sequenced material: CD8+ T cells sorted from PBMCs, taken 950 to 1,200 days after allogeneic stem cell transplant with posttransplant cyclophosphamide. Every receptor here comes from a female patient in her 40s who received an allogeneic stem cell transplant from a related donor, was CMV-positive, and had no GVHD. Some T cells here may be from the graft donor.

The chain employs TRBV11-3 and TRBJ2-3; the match to TRBD1 covers 8 bases. Per the germline V gene, CDR1 is SGHNT and CDR2 is YENEEA. Trimming removed 5 bases from V and 4 bases from J; junction bases left unmatched: 11. The CDR3 is 16 residues long. CDR3 protein: CASSTRQGPTSDTQYF. In DNA, the CDR3 is TGTGCCAGCAGCACCAGACAGGGGCCCACTTCAGATACGCAGTATTTT.

The chain employs TRBV5-1 and TRBJ2-1; TRBD1 agrees at 10 bases. CDR1 is SGHRS and CDR2 is YFSETQ in the germline V gene. This CDR3 comprises 14 residues. Trimming at V came to 4 bases and at J to 8 bases, leaving 6 bases not matched to a gene. The CDR3 coding sequence is TGCGCCAGCAGCACCGGGACAGGGGCGTATGAGCAGTTCTTC. As protein: CASSTGTGAYEQFF.

This clone was seen more than once but under ten times. This chain uses TRBV9 with TRBJ2-7; 7 nucleotides match TRBD1. This CDR3 region has 15 residues. Trimming at V came to 9 bases and at J to 4 bases, leaving 16 bases not matched to a gene. In germline, CDR1 is SGDLS, CDR2 YYNGEE. In DNA, the CDR3 is TGTGCCATCAGTATCAAACAGGGGACGGCATACGAGCAGTACTTC. It translates to CAISIKQGTAYEQYF.

The chain employs TRBV7-9 and TRBJ1-4; TRBD1 matches 9 bases. The CDR3 length is 16 residues. Germline CDR1 reads SEHNR; CDR2 reads FQNEAQ (reference sequence). V lost 6 bases to trimming and J lost 7 bases; unmatched junction nucleotides: 12. CDR3 residues: CASRKPGQGDGEKLFF. The CDR3 DNA sequence: TGTGCCAGCAGAAAACCGGGACAGGGCGACGGTGAAAAACTGTTTTTT.

The chain is built from TRBV10-3 and TRBJ2-7; possible D gene TRBD2, 5 bases. From germline, CDR1 is ENHRY and CDR2 SYGVKD. This CDR3 comprises 15 residues. V was clipped by 2 bases and J by 4 bases, with 15 bases between them. CDR3 in amino acids: CAISENGVSTYEQYF. DNA of the CDR3: TGTGCCATCAGTGAGAACGGGGTTAGTACTTACGAGCAGTACTTC.

This clone was counted only a few times. Other DNA sequences in this specimen translate into the identical CDR3. V and J are TRBV9 and TRBJ2-7; D is ambiguous. Trimming took off 9 bases at V and 4 bases at J, with 23 bases between the two ends. The length of the CDR3 is 15 residues. CDR1 is SGDLS, CDR2 YYNGEE, per germline. The CDR3 DNA reads TGTGCCATTATTATCAAACAGAAGACGGCATACGAGCAGTACTTC. Translated, it gives CAIIIKQKTAYEQYF. Combining the CDR3 with reference TRBV9 and TRBJ2-7 gives the whole variable domain DSGVTQTPKHLITATGQRVTLRCSPRSGDLSVYWYQQSLDQGLQFLIQYYNGEERAKGNILERFSAQQFPDLHSELNLSSLELGDSALYFCAIIIKQKTAYEQYFGPGTRLTVT.

The rearrangement joins TRBV9 to TRBJ1-4, with 9 bases that match TRBD1. Germline values: CDR1 SGDLS, CDR2 YYNGEE. J gave up 7 bases and V 6 bases, and 7 bases lay outside the gene matches. The CDR3 sequence is 14 residues long. CDR3 coding DNA: TGTGCCAGCACCCCGACAGGGGGTGGTGAAAAACTGTTTTTT. This gives the protein CASTPTGGGEKLFF.

This clone was seen just once. The chain is built from TRBV5-6 and TRBJ2-2; D may be TRBD2 (6 bases). V lost 4 bases, J lost 4 bases, and 17 bases lay in between. Germline V gene lookup returns CDR1 SGHDT and CDR2 YYEEEE. The length of the CDR3 is 16 residues. The CDR3 reads CASSLVERGGTGELFF. CDR3 in DNA: TGTGCCAGCAGCCTGGTGGAGAGGGGAGGCACCGGGGAGCTGTTTTTT.

V is TRBV23-1 and J is TRBJ2-7; 12 bases align to TRBD2. TRBV23-1 is an ORF; its function is uncertain. The CDR3 consists of 16 residues. The V segment lost 0 bases and the J segment 4 bases; nucleotides outside the gene matches: 4. The CDR3 DNA follows: TGCGCCAGCAGTCAATCTAGGACTAGCGGGGAGTACGAGCAGTACTTC. It encodes CASSQSRTSGEYEQYF.

The V and J genes are TRBV10-3 and TRBJ1-6; D not certain. The germline V gene encodes CDR1 ENHRY and CDR2 SYGVKD. Trimming took off 2 bases at V and 7 bases at J, with 9 bases between the two ends. The CDR3 has 14 residues. The CDR3 DNA reads TGTGCCATCAGTGAGGGCGGAACCAATTCACCCCTCCACTTT. Translating gives CAISEGGTNSPLHF.

The rearrangement links TRBV2 to TRBJ2-5; unclear D gene. With the DNA end fitting TRBJ2-7 better, the J assignment may be wrong. The CDR3 is made up of 11 amino acids. Germline-derived CDR1 and CDR2 are SNHLY and FYNNEI. CDR3 DNA sequence: TGTGCCAGCTACAAAAACTACGAGCAGTACTTC. Protein: CASYKNYEQYF.

This chain links TRBV7-6 with TRBJ2-5; 9 positions match TRBD2. CDR1 is SGHVS and CDR2 is FNYEAQ in the germline V gene. The J segment lost 4 bases and the V segment lost 5 bases, leaving 17 bases of the junction unmatched. CDR3 size: 18 residues. The CDR3 sequence is CASSPYPVSRGGGETQYF. CDR3 nucleotides: TGTGCCAGCAGCCCATACCCGGTCTCGCGGGGGGGCGGAGAGACCCAGTACTTC.

This chain links TRBV27 with TRBJ2-1, with TRBD1 identical over 7 bases. The CDR3 spans 14 residues. Germline CDR1 MNHEY, CDR2 SMNVEV (reference sequence). After removal of 5 bases from V and 4 bases from J, the junction contained 5 bases not matched to a gene. Written as DNA, the CDR3 is TGTGCCAGCAGTCCAACGGGACAGTACAATGAGCAGTTCTTC. Protein: CASSPTGQYNEQFF.

J is TRBJ1-2 and V is TRBV5-1; D gene uncertain. Trimming shortened V by 0 bases and J by 3 bases, and 12 bases separated the two germline ends. Germline CDR1 reads SGHRS; CDR2 reads YFSETQ. CDR3 length: 15 amino acids. CDR3 DNA sequence: TGCGCCAGCAGCTTGGTGGGAGCAGACCACTATGGCTACACCTTC. It specifies CASSLVGADHYGYTF.

The chain couples TRBV19 to TRBJ2-2; 8 nucleotides agree with TRBD1. From germline, CDR1 is LNHDA and CDR2 SQIVND (reference sequence). With 5 bases clipped from V and 1 base from J, the junction kept 6 bases outside the gene matches. The CDR3 extends over 16 amino acids. CDR3 in amino acids: CASSSSDRVNTGELFF. CDR3 in DNA: TGTGCCAGTAGTTCCTCGGACAGGGTGAACACCGGGGAGCTGTTTTTT.

V is TRBV5-1 and J is TRBJ2-7; 8 bases agree with TRBD1. This CDR3 is 18 amino acids long. The germline V gene encodes CDR1 SGHRS and CDR2 YFSETQ. After removal of 3 bases from V and 3 bases from J, the junction contained 17 bases not matched to a gene. The CDR3 DNA sequence: TGCGCCAGCAGCTCCCTACCGGACAGGGATTATATACTCTACGAGCAGTACTTC. Translated: CASSSLPDRDYILYEQYF.

This rearrangement joins TRBV15 to TRBJ1-6; the match to TRBD1 covers 9 bases. This CDR3 has 16 amino acids. Unmatched junction bases numbered 9, after V lost 3 bases and J lost 9 bases. Germline V CDR1 and CDR2: LNHNV, YYDKDF (reference sequence). For the CDR3, the DNA is TGTGCCACCAGCAGGTCTCGGGGGACAGGGTCTTCACCCCTCCACTTT. Translated: CATSRSRGTGSSPLHF.